This T cell receptor beta chain was obtained from a study of neoadjuvant anti-PD-1 for oral cavity cancer (dated by TCRdb to about 2021). Background on the whole study: Three to four biweekly doses of nivolumab at 3 mg/kg were mostly administered to patients before curative-intent surgical resection. Patients who did not progress were given a fourth nivolumab dose at about day 43 and had definitive surgical resection on days 50-56. Under RECIST 1.1, patients with complete response, partial response or stable disease were classed as responders, and patients with progression were classed as non-responders. The parent correlative cohort included some 13 patients, with a 33% response rate.

Germline trimming: 5 bases from V, 7 bases from J; junction bases outside gene matches: 9. The CDR3, cysteine through phenylalanine, is 16 amino acids long. Here the CDR3 DNA is all that survives: 48 bases in frame from base 1. CDR1 and CDR2 (SEHNR, FQNEAQ) derive from the germline V gene (reference sequence). Interpreted using the paper, the time point label stands for: after neoadjuvant nivolumab, at surgical resection. Patients were newly diagnosed with stage II-IVA oral cavity squamous cell carcinoma and had received no prior systemic or radiation treatment. The cohort was composed of patients with HPV-negative, locally advanced oral cavity squamous cell carcinoma. Peripheral blood mononuclear cells were analyzed directly, without maintenance or expansion in culture. The samples were drawn from a longitudinal correlative study tied to a single-arm phase II trial testing neoadjuvant nivolumab in oral cavity squamous cell carcinoma. Genomic DNA-based TCRbeta sequencing was performed on subject-matched pre- and post-treatment PBMCs and tumors from three responders and three non-responders. Peripheral blood mononuclear cells were collected once before nivolumab treatment and again after treatment, at the time of surgery. The Maxwell RSC DNA from Cells kit was used to extract genomic DNA from PBMCs.

For deep sequencing of PBMC libraries, mostly 480 ng of input genomic DNA was used, and six replicates were run per sample. The immunoSEQ hsTCRbeta kit was used to prepare TCRbeta libraries, following the manufacturer's instructions. Sequencing of the completed libraries took place using an Illumina NovaSeq 6000 S4 flow cell after they had been pooled to roughly 2.9 nM. The source study handled its data this way. Raw data preprocessing and quality control were performed with the immunoSEQ Analyzer. The analysis was limited to productive rearrangements, and each clonotype was defined by a unique CDR3 amino acid sequence. Using the R package tcR, the researchers computed the Gini-Simpson index as their estimate of repertoire clonality. Student's t test was used to compare Gini indices, while Pearson correlation assessed associations with tumor size change. TCRdb provides this immuneACCESS table in a form limited to in-frame rearrangements. Some clones are lacking; in checked studies, under half of them reflect an unresolved V gene, and why the rest are absent is not known. V, J and clone size are taken as reported in that table, and D and trimming were inferred from the DNA itself. The sample contains 65,000 to 70,000 clones, 86% of them found a single time. The ten largest clones capture around 2.8% of the sample.

Results the study describes overall, beyond this receptor: After neoadjuvant nivolumab, significantly higher T cell clonality (Gini index) was found within PBMCs in non-responders than in responders. TCR analyses included only three patients per response group, and the authors called for larger cohorts for validation. Higher pretreatment blood TCRbeta clonality and lower post-treatment tumor TCRbeta clonality were correlated with higher pretreatment blood Treg/Th17 ratios.

Of note for this clone: Its recognized antigen is unknown. Qualities for individual bases were not recorded, and no much larger clone is one base off.

The sample consisted of PBMCs, taken after nivolumab (anti-PD-1) treatment. The rearranged segments are TRBV7-9 and TRBJ2-1; the junction holds 12 bases that match TRBD2. This receptor was identified in a person aged 40 to 85 with oral cavity squamous cell carcinoma. The sequenced DNA: TGTGCCAGCAGCCCATACGGACTAGCGGGGCGAAATGAGCAGTTCTTC. It codes for CASSPYGLAGRNEQFF.